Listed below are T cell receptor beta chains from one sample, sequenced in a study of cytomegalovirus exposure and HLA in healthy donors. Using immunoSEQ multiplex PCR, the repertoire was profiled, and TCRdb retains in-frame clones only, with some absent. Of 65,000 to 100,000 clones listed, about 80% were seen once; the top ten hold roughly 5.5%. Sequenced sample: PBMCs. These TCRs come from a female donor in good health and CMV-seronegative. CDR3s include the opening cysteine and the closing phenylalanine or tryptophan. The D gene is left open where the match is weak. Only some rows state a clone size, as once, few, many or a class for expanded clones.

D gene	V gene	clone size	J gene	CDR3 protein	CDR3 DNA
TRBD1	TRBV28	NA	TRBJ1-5	CASSYDRVGNQPQHF	TGTGCCAGCAGTTACGACAGGGTCGGCAATCAGCCCCAGCATTTT
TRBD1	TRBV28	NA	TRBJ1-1	CASSLQQGPWAFF	TGTGCCAGCAGTTTGCAACAGGGGCCCTGGGCTTTCTTT
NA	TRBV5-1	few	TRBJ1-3	CASSVDNSGNTIYF	TGCGCCAGCAGCGTTGACAACTCTGGAAACACCATATATTTT
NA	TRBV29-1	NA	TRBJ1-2	CSVVGVHRNYGYTF	TGCAGCGTGGTGGGAGTTCACCGTAACTATGGCTACACCTTC
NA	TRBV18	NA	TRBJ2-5	CASSPRTEETQYF	TGTGCCAGCTCACCACGGACAGAAGAGACCCAGTACTTC
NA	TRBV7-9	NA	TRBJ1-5	CASSGQGGQPQHF	TGTGCCAGCAGCGGCCAGGGAGGGCAGCCCCAGCATTTT
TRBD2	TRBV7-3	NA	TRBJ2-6	CASGTSGGSGANVLTF	TGTGCCAGCGGGACTAGCGGGGGGTCTGGGGCCAACGTCCTGACTTTC
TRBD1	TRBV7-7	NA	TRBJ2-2	CASSTSWQGANTGELFF	TGTGCTAGCAGCACTAGCTGGCAGGGGGCCAACACCGGGGAGCTGTTTTTT
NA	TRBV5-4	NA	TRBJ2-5	CASSLDLGASETQYF	TGTGCCAGCAGCTTGGATCTCGGAGCATCAGAGACCCAGTACTTC
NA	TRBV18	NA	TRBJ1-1	CASSPTQNSEAFF	TGTGCCAGCTCACCGACACAGAATTCCGAAGCTTTCTTT
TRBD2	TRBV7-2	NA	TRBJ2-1	CASSSLAGGAYNEQFF	TGTGCCAGCAGTTCACTAGCGGGGGGGGCCTACAATGAGCAGTTCTTC
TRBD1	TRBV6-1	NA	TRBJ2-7	CASSETGYLYEQYF	TGTGCCAGCAGTGAGACAGGGTATCTCTACGAGCAGTACTTC
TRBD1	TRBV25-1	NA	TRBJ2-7	CASSAYIAGQGAGEQYF	TGTGCCAGCAGTGCCTACATCGCGGGACAGGGGGCAGGGGAGCAGTACTTC
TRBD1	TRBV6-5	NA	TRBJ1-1	CASIRGLGEAFF	TGTGCCAGCATTAGGGGGCTCGGTGAAGCTTTCTTT
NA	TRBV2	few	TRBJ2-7	CASKGASYEQYF	TGTGCCAGCAAAGGGGCCAGCTACGAGCAGTACTTC
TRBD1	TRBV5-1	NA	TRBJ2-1	CASSLGQGRAYNEQFF	TGCGCCAGCAGCTTGGGACAGGGTAGGGCCTACAATGAGCAGTTCTTC
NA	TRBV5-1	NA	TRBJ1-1	CASSGSRGNTEAFF	TGCGCCAGCAGCGGCAGCAGGGGGAACACTGAAGCTTTCTTT